This T cell receptor beta chain came from a study of control samples from healthy donors and cancer patients. Clones were sequenced by immunoSEQ multiplex PCR, and TCRdb holds only the in-frame ones, with some missing. The sample carries about 130,000 clones, 75% to 95% recorded once. The germline V gene has CDR1 SGHTA and CDR2 FQGNSA. V shed 3 bases and J shed 3 bases, with 6 bases lying between them. This CDR3 region has 13 residues. This chain links TRBV7-2 with TRBJ1-5; D gene unclear. This receptor was obtained from a man aged 35 to 55 in good health. The specimen sequenced was blood. CDR3 amino acids: CASSLGPNQPQHF. The CDR3 bases are TGTGCCAGCAGCTTGGGCCCCAATCAGCCCCAGCATTTT.